These 18 T cell receptor beta chains were all obtained from the same sample, sequenced in a study of blood T cell repertoires in COVID-19. TCRdb's copy holds only in-frame clones and misses some; the assay was immunoSEQ multiplex PCR. The table lists 200,000 to 250,000 clones, 86% of them singletons. The sequenced sample was peripheral blood. The receptors stem from a man younger than 40 who had recovered from COVID-19.

V and J are TRBV5-1 and TRBJ2-7, with TRBD2 matching over 8 bases. CDR1 and CDR2 (germline): SGHRS, YFSETQ. This CDR3 spans 16 amino acids. The trim removed 4 bases at V and 2 bases at J, leaving 11 bases unmatched. CDR3 DNA: TGCGCCAGCAGCCCCGAGGTTCGGGAGGGGCCCTACGAGCAGTACTTC. Encoded protein: CASSPEVREGPYEQYF.

This chain uses TRBV25-1 with TRBJ1-3, with D uncertain. There are 17 residues in the CDR3. The germline CDR1 and CDR2 sequences are MGHDK and SYGVNS. V lost 1 base, J lost 0 bases, and 13 bases lay in between. The CDR3 nucleotides read TGTGCCAGCAGTGAATTTCGCCGGGGATCCTCTGGAAACACCATATATTTT. This sequence encodes CASSEFRRGSSGNTIYF.

J is TRBJ1-2 and V is TRBV27, with a weak D call TRBD1 (6 bases). V was clipped by 6 bases and J by 4 bases, with 15 bases between them. The CDR3 sequence is 14 residues long. Per germline, CDR1 MNHEY and CDR2 SMNVEV (reference sequence). The CDR3 coding sequence is TGTGCCAGCAGCCCAAGGGGGGGTGGCTATGGCTACACCTTC. This gives the protein CASSPRGGGYGYTF.

The chain recombines TRBV14 with TRBJ2-3; no clear D. The germline gives CDR1 SGHDN, CDR2 FVKESK. This CDR3 contains 16 residues. Trimming removed 2 bases from V and 4 bases from J, with 16 bases in between. CDR3 DNA: TGTGCCAGCAGCCAATACGGGTCGCTTCTCCCAGATACGCAGTATTTT. As protein: CASSQYGSLLPDTQYF. The whole variable domain, filled in from reference TRBV14 and TRBJ2-3, reads EAGVTQFPSHSVIEKGQTVTLRCDPISGHDNLYWYRRVMGKEIKFLLHFVKESKQDESGMPNNRFLAERTGGTYSTLKVQPAELEDSGVYFCASSQYGSLLPDTQYFGPGTRLTVL.

This clone is a singleton in its sample. The chain recombines TRBV6-6 with TRBJ2-6, with TRBD1 as a possible D gene (5 bases). Trimming removed 5 bases from V and 0 bases from J, with 20 bases in between. The CDR3 contains 19 residues. Germline V gene data show CDR1 as MNHNY and CDR2 as SVGAGI (reference sequence). The DNA of the CDR3 is TGTGCCAGCAGTCCCCTCTTGACAGCCCATAGCTCTGGGGCCAACGTCCTGACTTTC. The encoded protein is CASSPLLTAHSSGANVLTF.

This clone was picked up one time. V gene TRBV4-1 combines with J gene TRBJ2-1; 10 bases map to TRBD2. After removal of 0 bases from V and 6 bases from J, the junction contained 11 bases not matched to a gene. Germline V gene data show CDR1 as MGHRA and CDR2 as YSYEKL. The CDR3 contains 18 residues. The CDR3 DNA follows: TGCGCCAGCAGCCAAGATTCCCCCTTAGCGGGGGGACTCAATGAGCAGTTCTTC. Translating it yields CASSQDSPLAGGLNEQFF.

The gene calls are TRBV2 and TRBJ2-1, with 7 bases aligning to TRBD1. The CDR3 covers 14 residues. Trimming removed 6 bases from V and 1 base from J; junction bases left unmatched: 3. Germline-derived CDR1 and CDR2 are SNHLY and FYNNEI. CDR3 residues: CASRDRMSYNEQFF. Here the CDR3 DNA reads TGTGCCAGCAGGGACAGGATGTCCTACAATGAGCAGTTCTTC.

J is TRBJ2-7 and V is TRBV25-1; 10 nucleotides agree with TRBD1. The V gene's germline CDR1 is MGHDK and CDR2 SYGVNS. The CDR3 has 15 residues. Losses at the gene ends were 5 bases for V and 2 bases for J; bases not matched to a gene: 6. CDR3 region: CASSLDRGIPYEQYF. The CDR3 DNA reads as TGTGCCAGCAGTTTGGACAGGGGGATCCCCTACGAGCAGTACTTC.

This clone appeared once. This sequence joins TRBV15 and TRBJ2-5, with TRBD2 matching over 10 bases. The CDR3 loop spans 15 amino acids. With 5 bases clipped from V and 5 bases from J, the junction kept 8 bases outside the gene matches. CDR1 is LNHNV, CDR2 YYDKDF, per germline (reference sequence). The CDR3, as DNA: TGTGCCACCAGCGTCCAGCGGGGGGGCGGTGAGACCCAGTACTTC. Translating it yields CATSVQRGGGETQYF.

The rearrangement links TRBV6-5 to TRBJ2-7; 9 bases match TRBD1. Unmatched junction bases numbered 9, after V lost 6 bases and J lost 6 bases. Looked up from germline, CDR1 is MNHEY and CDR2 is SVGAGI. The CDR3 consists of 14 residues. CDR3 coding DNA: TGTGCCAGCAGCGCGGGACAGGGCTTGTTCGAGCAGTACTTC. Its protein product is CASSAGQGLFEQYF.

This rearrangement joins TRBV7-2 to TRBJ1-2, with D tentatively TRBD1 (6 bases). V lost 7 bases and J 8 bases, leaving 17 bases between the germline ends. CDR3 size: 13 residues. Germline CDR1 and CDR2: SGHTA and FQGNSA. The CDR3 bases are TGTGCCAGCACAAAACAGGGCCCCAACGGCTACACCTTC. This gives the protein CASTKQGPNGYTF.

V is TRBV18 and J is TRBJ1-1; TRBD1 matches 12 bases. The CDR3 totals 15 residues. CDR1 and CDR2 from the germline V gene are KGHSH and LQKENI. V dropped 2 bases and J dropped 8; count of bases not matched to a gene: 6. CDR3 coding DNA: TGTGCCAGCTCACCAGGGACAGGGGGCTTTTTGGAAGCTTTCTTT. It encodes CASSPGTGGFLEAFF.

The J gene is TRBJ2-7, the V gene TRBV11-2; the match to TRBD2 covers 10 bases. Trimming cost V 5 bases and J 3 bases; bases outside gene matches: 7. There are 15 residues in the CDR3. Germline assignment: CDR1 SGHAT and CDR2 FQNNGV. The CDR3 sequence is CASSPFPSGGYEQYF. The CDR3 coding sequence is TGTGCCAGCAGCCCGTTTCCTAGCGGGGGCTACGAGCAGTACTTC.

This rearrangement joins TRBV15 to TRBJ1-2; D ambiguous. The length of the CDR3 is 15 residues. Per the germline V gene, CDR1 is LNHNV and CDR2 is YYDKDF (reference sequence). V gave up 7 bases and J gave up 8 bases, with 23 bases separating them. This CDR3 reads CATTTDRTRSSGYTF. The CDR3 nucleotides are TGTGCCACCACCACAGACCGAACGAGGTCGTCCGGCTACACCTTC.

This clone occurred a few times. The chain employs TRBV12-5 and TRBJ2-1; 8 bases line up with TRBD2. The CDR3 spans 16 residues. Looked up from germline, CDR1 is LGHNT and CDR2 is FRNRAP. V shed 3 bases and J 2 bases; nucleotides not matched to a gene: 6. The CDR3 DNA reads as TGTGCTAGTGGTTTCTTAGCGGGGTCGACCTACAATGAGCAGTTCTTC. This codes for CASGFLAGSTYNEQFF.

The table lists this clone with a few counts. The chain couples TRBV3-1 (or the pseudogene TRBV3-2) to TRBJ1-4; D is undetermined. CDR3 length: 16 amino acids. Germline CDR1 is LGHDT and CDR2 is YNNKEL (reference sequence). V was clipped by 0 bases and J by 8 bases, with 16 bases between them. CDR3 nucleotide sequence: TGTGCCAGCAGCCAAGACGTGTTGAGCGCCGGGGAAAAACTGTTTTTT. This codes for CASSQDVLSAGEKLFF.

The chain has TRBV5-8 and TRBJ2-1; 12 bases line up with TRBD1. Losses at the gene ends were 8 bases for V and 6 bases for J; bases not matched to a gene: 12. CDR3 size: 16 residues. Looked up from germline, CDR1 is SGHTS and CDR2 is YDEGEE. The chain's CDR3 is CASGTGGHLYVNEQFF. The CDR3 nucleotides are TGTGCCAGTGGGACAGGGGGCCACCTCTATGTCAATGAGCAGTTCTTC.

The V gene is TRBV13, the J gene TRBJ1-1; 9 nucleotides agree with TRBD1. The CDR3 length is 14 residues. After removal of 5 bases from V and 4 bases from J, the junction contained 5 bases not matched to a gene. CDR1 and CDR2 from the germline V gene are PRHDT and FYEKMQ (reference sequence). The CDR3 DNA is TGTGCCAGCAGCCCCACAGGGGGCATCACTGAAGCTTTCTTT. Residues: CASSPTGGITEAFF. The entire variable domain, with the rest obtained from reference TRBV13 and TRBJ1-1, is as follows: AAGVIQSPRHLIKEKRETATLKCYPIPRHDTVYWYQQGPGQDPQFLISFYEKMQSDKGSIPDRFSAQQFSDYHSELNMSSLELGDSALYFCASSPTGGITEAFFGQGTRLTVV.